This section outlines one T cell receptor beta chain sequence together with its context. This clone was seen more than once but under ten times. It has no known antigen specificity. No much larger clonotype is one base removed from it; base qualities were not supplied. This sample was included in a study of STAT3 mutations in large granular lymphocyte leukemia (dated by TCRdb to between 2019 and 2020). Regarding the research as a whole: Canonical activating STAT3 mutations were detected in roughly half of the longitudinally sequenced T-LGLL patients. Eighteen representative T-LGLL cases were selected from an initial cohort of 200 to 250 LGL patients for longitudinal TCRbeta and STAT3 sequencing. As controls within the study, a couple of patients with natural killer LGL leukemia were also sequenced longitudinally. On average, sequencing was done at 3.5 to 4 time points per patient, with the number of samplings ranging from 2 to 8. One or more immunosuppressive therapy regimens were given to more than half of T-LGLL patients, and hematologic response was seen in around 36% of the treated patients. To reconstruct clonal hierarchy and dynamics, serial deep sequencing of TCRbeta CDR3 and STAT3 was performed in patients with T-cell large granular lymphocyte leukemia. Study-wide findings and limitations: TCR clonotype switching after therapy was observed in 6 of 18 patients, and all newly emerging clones were found to be STAT3 wild type. Variable intervals between samplings and differing treatment regimens complicated linking therapy response to changes in TCR clonal burden. Because codominant clonotypes persisted in some patients, a small but highly pathogenic clone may have been missed. Because no samples were available when a clone first appeared, clonal expansion had to be inferred from samplings taken at other points. All T-LGLL patients had at least one immunodominant TCRbeta clonotype, and roughly half had multiple immunodominant subclonotypes. In several patients, dominant TCR clone burden exceeded STAT3 mutant burden, suggesting STAT3 mutation arose secondarily within a pre-expanded clone.

The same DNA, extracted from blood mononuclear cells, served for both the TCR sequencing and the STAT3 sequencing. An Illumina MiSeq was used to sequence the TCRbeta libraries, yielding an average of roughly 41,000 productive templates per sample. Using multiplex PCR amplification, the immunoSEQ assay generated the TCRbeta CDR3 libraries. The source study handled its data this way. Repertoire diversity was calculated as previously defined, and values close to 0 indicated extremely monoclonal samples. TCRdb limited this immuneACCESS table to in-frame rearrangements with V and J called. A share of clones is missing; checked studies link under half to unresolved V genes, and the rest is unexplained. The V and J calls and clone size come from that table; D and trimming were worked out from the DNA. The sample includes more than 10,000 clones, with just over 85% observed a single time. The top ten hold 9% to 15% of the sample.

Sequencing was performed on PBMCs. This clonotype was sampled from a human donor with T large granular lymphocyte leukemia. Some clones in this sample may be carry-over from other donors' samples.

The DNA reads TGTGCCAGCTCACCACTGGGACAGGGGGACTATGGCTACACCTTC. Its coded protein is CASSPLGQGDYGYTF. The chain joins TRBV18 to TRBJ1-2, and TRBD1 aligns with 11 junction nucleotides. The germline V and J ends show losses of 1 base and 3 bases respectively, and no gene match explains 1 base of the junction. The germline V gene gives CDR1 as KGHSH and CDR2 as LQKENI. The CDR3, cysteine through phenylalanine, is 15 amino acids long. Only CDR3 DNA remains: 45 bases, in frame from the first base.